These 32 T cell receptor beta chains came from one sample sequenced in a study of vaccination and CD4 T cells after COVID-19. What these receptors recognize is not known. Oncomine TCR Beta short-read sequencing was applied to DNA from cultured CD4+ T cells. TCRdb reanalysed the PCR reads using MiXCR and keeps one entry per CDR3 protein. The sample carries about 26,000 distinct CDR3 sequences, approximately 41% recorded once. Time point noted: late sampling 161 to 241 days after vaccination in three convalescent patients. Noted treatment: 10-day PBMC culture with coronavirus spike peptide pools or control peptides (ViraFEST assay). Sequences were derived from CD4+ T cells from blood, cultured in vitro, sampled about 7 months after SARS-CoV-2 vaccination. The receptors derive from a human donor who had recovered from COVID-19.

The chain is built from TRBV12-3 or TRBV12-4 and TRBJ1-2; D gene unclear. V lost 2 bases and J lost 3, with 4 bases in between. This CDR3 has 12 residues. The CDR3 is CASSLQDYGYTF. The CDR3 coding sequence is TGTGCCAGCAGTTTACAGGACTATGGCTACACCTTC.

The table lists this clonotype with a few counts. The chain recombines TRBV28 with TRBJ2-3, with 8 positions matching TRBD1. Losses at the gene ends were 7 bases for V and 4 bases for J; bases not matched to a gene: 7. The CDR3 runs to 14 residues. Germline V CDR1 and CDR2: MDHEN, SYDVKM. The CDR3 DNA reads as TGTGCCAGCACATCTCAGGACAGGGCAGATACGCAGTATTTT. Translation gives CASTSQDRADTQYF.

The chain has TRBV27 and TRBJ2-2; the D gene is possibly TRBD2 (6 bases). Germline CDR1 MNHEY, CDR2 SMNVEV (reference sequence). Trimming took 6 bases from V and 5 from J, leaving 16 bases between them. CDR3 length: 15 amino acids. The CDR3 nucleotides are TGTGCCAGCAGGGACCGCGGGGCTCGAACCGGGGAGCTGTTTTTT. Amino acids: CASRDRGARTGELFF.

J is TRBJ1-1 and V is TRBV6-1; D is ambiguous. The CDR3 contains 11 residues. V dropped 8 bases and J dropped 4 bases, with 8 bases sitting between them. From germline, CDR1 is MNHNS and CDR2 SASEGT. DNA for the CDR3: TGTGCCAGCGGAAGGACCACTGAAGCTTTCTTT. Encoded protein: CASGRTTEAFF.

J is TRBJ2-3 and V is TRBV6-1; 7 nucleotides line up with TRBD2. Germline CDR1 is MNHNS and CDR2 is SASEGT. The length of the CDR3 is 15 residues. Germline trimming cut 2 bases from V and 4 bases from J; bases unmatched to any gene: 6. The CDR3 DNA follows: TGTGCCAGCAGTGAATTGAGGGGAGGGCCAGATACGCAGTATTTT. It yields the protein CASSELRGGPDTQYF.

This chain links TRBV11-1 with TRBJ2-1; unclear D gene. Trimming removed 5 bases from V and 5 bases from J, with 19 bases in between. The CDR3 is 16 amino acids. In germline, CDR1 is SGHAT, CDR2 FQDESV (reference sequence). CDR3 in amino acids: CASSRGDSLTHNEQFF. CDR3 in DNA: TGTGCCAGCAGCCGTGGCGATTCCCTCACCCACAATGAGCAGTTCTTC.

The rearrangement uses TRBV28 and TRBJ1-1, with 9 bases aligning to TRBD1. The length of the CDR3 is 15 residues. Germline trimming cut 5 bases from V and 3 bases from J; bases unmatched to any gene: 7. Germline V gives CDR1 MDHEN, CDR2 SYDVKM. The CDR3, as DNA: TGTGCCAGCAGTCGTCCGGGACAGGGTGACACTGAAGCTTTCTTT. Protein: CASSRPGQGDTEAFF.

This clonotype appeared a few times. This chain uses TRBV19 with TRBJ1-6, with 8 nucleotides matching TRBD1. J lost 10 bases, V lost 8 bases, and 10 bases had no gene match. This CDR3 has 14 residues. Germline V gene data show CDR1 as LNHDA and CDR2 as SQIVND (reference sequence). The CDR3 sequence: CASRSQGAGSPLHF. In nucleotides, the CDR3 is TGTGCCAGTCGGAGTCAGGGGGCCGGGTCACCCCTCCACTTT.

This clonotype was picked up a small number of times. CDR3 sequence: CSARGTSVEQFF. CDR3 sequence (DNA): TGCAGTGCTAGAGGGACTAGCGTTGAGCAGTTCTTC. J is TRBJ2-1 and V is TRBV20-1, with 9 positions matching TRBD2. After removal of 1 base from V and 9 bases from J, the junction contained 1 base not matched to a gene. The germline V gene has CDR1 DFQATT and CDR2 SNEGSKA (reference sequence). The CDR3 has 12 residues.

In nucleotides, the CDR3 is TGTGCCAGCAGTAAACTACCTCGGGGGGGAGAGACCCAGTACTTC. Protein: CASSKLPRGGETQYF. The genes are TRBV28 and TRBJ2-5, with TRBD2 matching over 8 bases. The CDR3 is 15 residues long. V lost 5 bases to trimming and J lost 4 bases; unmatched junction nucleotides: 9. Germline CDR1 is MDHEN and CDR2 is SYDVKM.

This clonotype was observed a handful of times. CDR3 bases: TGTGCCAGCAGCTTAGCTGGGACAGTAAGTCAAGAGACCCAGTACTTC. It translates to CASSLAGTVSQETQYF. The chain couples TRBV7-6 to TRBJ2-5; 7 bases align to TRBD1. V was clipped by 0 bases and J by 2 bases; unmatched bases: 6. The CDR3 sequence is 16 residues long. CDR1 is SGHVS and CDR2 is FNYEAQ in the germline V gene.

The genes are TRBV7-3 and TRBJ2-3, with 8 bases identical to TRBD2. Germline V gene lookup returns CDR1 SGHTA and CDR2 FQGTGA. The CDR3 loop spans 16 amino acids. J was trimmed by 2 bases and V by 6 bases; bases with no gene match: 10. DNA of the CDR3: TGTGCCAGCAGTCAAGGCAGCGGGAGCGACACAGATACGCAGTATTTT. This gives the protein CASSQGSGSDTDTQYF.

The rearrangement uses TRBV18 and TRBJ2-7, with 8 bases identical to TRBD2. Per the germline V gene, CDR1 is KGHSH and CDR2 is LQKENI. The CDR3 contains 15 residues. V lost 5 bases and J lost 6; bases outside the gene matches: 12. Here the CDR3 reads CASSSLGDSGVEQYF. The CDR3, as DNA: TGTGCCAGCTCATCCCTGGGTGATAGCGGGGTCGAGCAGTACTTC. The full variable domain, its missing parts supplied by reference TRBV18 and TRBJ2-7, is NAGVMQNPRHLVRRRGQEARLRCSPMKGHSHVYWYRQLPEEGLKFMVYLQKENIIDESGMPKERFSAEFPKEGPSILRIQQVVRGDSAAYFCASSSLGDSGVEQYFGPGTRLTVT.

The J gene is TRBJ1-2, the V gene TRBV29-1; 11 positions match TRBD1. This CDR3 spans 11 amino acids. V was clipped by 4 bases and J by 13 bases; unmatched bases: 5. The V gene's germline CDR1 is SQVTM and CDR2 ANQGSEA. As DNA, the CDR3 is TGCAGCGTTGGGGGACAGGGGGTTGTCACCTTC. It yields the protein CSVGGQGVVTF.

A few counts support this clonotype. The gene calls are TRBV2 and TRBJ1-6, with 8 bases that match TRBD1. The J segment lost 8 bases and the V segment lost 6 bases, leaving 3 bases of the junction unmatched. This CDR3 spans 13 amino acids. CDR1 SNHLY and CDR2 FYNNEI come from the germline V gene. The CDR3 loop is CASRGQGHSPLHF. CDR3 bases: TGTGCCAGCAGAGGACAGGGCCATTCACCCCTCCACTTT.

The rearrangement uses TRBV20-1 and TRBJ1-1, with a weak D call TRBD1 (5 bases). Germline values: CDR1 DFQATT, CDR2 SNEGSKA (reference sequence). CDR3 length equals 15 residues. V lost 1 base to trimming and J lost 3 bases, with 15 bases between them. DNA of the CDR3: TGCAGTGCTAGAGGTCTGGGGCAACAGTACACTGAAGCTTTCTTT. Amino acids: CSARGLGQQYTEAFF.

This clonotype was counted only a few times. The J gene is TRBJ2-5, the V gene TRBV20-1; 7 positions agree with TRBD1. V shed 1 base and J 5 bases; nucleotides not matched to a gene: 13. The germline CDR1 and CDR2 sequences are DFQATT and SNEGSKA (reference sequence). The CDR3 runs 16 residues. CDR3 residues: CSARGWSERGPETQYF. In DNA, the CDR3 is TGCAGTGCTAGAGGTTGGTCGGAAAGGGGGCCGGAGACCCAGTACTTC.

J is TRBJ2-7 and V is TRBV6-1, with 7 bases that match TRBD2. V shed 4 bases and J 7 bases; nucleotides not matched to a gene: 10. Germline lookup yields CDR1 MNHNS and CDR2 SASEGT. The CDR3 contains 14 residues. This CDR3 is CASSVGRMGGEQYF. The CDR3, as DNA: TGTGCCAGCAGTGTCGGGAGAATGGGGGGGGAGCAGTACTTC.

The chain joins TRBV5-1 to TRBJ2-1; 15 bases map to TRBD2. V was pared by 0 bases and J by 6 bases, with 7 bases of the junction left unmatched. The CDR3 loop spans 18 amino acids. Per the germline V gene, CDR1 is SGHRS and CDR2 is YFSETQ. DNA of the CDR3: TGCGCCAGCAGCTTGGGCAGGACTAGCGGGAGGGCAGTCAATGAGCAGTTCTTC. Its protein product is CASSLGRTSGRAVNEQFF.

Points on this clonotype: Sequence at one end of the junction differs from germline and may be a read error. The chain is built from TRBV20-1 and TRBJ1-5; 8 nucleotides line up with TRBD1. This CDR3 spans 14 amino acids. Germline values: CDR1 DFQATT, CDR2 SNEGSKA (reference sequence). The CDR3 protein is CNASLTGGNQPQHF. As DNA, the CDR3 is TGCAATGCTAGCCTGACAGGGGGCAATCAGCCCCAGCATTTT.

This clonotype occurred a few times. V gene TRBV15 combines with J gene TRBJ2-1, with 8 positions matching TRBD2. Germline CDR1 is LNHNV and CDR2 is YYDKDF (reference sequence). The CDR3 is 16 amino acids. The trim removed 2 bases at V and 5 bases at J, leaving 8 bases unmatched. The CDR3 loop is CATSRITGTRDNEQFF. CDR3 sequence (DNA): TGTGCCACCAGCAGAATCACCGGGACTAGAGACAATGAGCAGTTCTTC.

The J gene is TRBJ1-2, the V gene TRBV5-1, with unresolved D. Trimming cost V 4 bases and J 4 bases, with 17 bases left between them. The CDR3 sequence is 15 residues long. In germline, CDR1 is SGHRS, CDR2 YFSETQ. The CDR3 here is CASSPSPRVIYGYTF. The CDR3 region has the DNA TGCGCCAGCAGCCCATCCCCTCGGGTAATCTATGGCTACACCTTC.

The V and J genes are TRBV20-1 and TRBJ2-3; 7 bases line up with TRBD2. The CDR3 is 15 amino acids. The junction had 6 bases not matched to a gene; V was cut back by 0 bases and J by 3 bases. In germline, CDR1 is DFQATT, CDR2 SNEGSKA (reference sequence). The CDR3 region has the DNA TGCAGTGCTAGAGATGGGCGGGAGTCGACAGATACGCAGTATTTT. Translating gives CSARDGRESTDTQYF.

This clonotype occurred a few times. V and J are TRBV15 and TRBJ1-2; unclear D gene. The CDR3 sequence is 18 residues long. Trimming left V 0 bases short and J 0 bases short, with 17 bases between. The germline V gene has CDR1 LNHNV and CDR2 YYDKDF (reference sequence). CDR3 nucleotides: TGTGCCACCAGCAGAGATATCTTGAACAGACGCTCTAACTATGGCTACACCTTC. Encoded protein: CATSRDILNRRSNYGYTF.

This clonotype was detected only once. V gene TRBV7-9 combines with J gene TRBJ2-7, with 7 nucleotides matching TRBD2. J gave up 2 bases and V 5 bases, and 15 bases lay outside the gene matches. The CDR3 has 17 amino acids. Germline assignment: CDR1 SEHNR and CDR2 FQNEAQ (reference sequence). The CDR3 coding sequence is TGTGCCAGCAGCCCCCGGTCGGTTAGCGGGTCTGCCTACGAGCAGTACTTC. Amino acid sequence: CASSPRSVSGSAYEQYF. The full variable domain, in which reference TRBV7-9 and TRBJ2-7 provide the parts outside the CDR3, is DTGVSQNPRHKITKRGQNVTFRCDPISEHNRLYWYRQTLGQGPEFLTYFQNEAQLEKSRLLSDRFSAERPKGSFSTLEIQRTEQGDSAMYLCASSPRSVSGSAYEQYFGPGTRLTVT.

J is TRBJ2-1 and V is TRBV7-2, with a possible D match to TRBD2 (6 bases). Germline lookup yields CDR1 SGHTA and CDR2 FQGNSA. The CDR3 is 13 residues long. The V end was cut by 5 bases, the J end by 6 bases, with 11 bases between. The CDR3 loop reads CASSAGLPNEQFF. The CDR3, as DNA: TGTGCCAGCAGCGCGGGACTGCCCAATGAGCAGTTCTTC.

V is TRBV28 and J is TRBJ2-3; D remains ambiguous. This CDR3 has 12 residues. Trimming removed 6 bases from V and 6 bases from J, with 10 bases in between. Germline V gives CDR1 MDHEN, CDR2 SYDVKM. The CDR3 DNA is TGTGCCAGCAGCAGACTCCGGGATACGCAGTATTTT. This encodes CASSRLRDTQYF. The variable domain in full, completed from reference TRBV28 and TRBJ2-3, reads DVKVTQSSRYLVKRTGEKVFLECVQDMDHENMFWYRQDPGLGLRLIYFSYDVKMKEKGDIPEGYSVSREKKERFSLILESASTNQTSMYLCASSRLRDTQYFGPGTRLTVL.

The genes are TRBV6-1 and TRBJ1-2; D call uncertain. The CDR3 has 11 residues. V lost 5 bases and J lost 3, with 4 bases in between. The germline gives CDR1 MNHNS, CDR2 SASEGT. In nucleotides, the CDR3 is TGTGCCAGCAGTCCGGACTATGGCTACACCTTC. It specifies CASSPDYGYTF.

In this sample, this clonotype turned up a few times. The chain's CDR3 is CASSSIIGTYYNEQFF. Written as DNA, the CDR3 is TGTGCCAGCAGCTCAATAATCGGGACATATTACAATGAGCAGTTCTTC. J is TRBJ2-1 and V is TRBV7-9; weak D call: TRBD1 (6 bases). The CDR3 has 16 amino acids. Per the germline V gene, CDR1 is SEHNR and CDR2 is FQNEAQ (reference sequence). The germline V and J ends were trimmed by 4 bases and 4 bases, with 17 bases remaining between them.

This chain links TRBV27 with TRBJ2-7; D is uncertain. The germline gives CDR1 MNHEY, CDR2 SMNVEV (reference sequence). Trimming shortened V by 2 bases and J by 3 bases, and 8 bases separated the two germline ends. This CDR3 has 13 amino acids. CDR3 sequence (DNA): TGTGCCAGCAGTTTAAACTCATACTACGAGCAGTACTTC. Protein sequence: CASSLNSYYEQYF.

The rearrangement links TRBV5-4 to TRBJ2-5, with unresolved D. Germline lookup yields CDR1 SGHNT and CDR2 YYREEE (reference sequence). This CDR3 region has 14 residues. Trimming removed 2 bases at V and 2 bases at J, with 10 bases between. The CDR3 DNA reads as TGTGCCAGCAGCTTAAACACTGATCAAGAGACCCAGTACTTC. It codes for CASSLNTDQETQYF. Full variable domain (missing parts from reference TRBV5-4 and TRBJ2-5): ETGVTQSPTHLIKTRGQQVTLRCSSQSGHNTVSWYQQALGQGPQFIFQYYREEENGRGNFPPRFSGLQFPNYSSELNVNALELDDSALYLCASSLNTDQETQYFGPGTRLLVL.

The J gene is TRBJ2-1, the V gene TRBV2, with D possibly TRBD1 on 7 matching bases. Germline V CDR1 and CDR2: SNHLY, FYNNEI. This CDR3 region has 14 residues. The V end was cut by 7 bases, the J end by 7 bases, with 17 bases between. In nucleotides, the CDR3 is TGTGCCAGCAATACCCAGGGGGGCTTGAATGAGCAGTTCTTC. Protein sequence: CASNTQGGLNEQFF.